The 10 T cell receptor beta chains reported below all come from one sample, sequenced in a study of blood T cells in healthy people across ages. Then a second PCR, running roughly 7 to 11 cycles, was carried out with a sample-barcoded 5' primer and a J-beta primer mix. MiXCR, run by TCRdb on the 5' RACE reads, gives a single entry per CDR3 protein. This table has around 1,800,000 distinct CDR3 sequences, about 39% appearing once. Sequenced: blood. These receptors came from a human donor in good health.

This CDR3 is CASSRGTVRETQYF. In DNA form, the CDR3 reads TGCGCCAGCAGCCGGGGGACAGTGCGTGAGACCCAGTACTTC. V is TRBV5-1 and J is TRBJ2-5, with D possibly matching TRBD1 (7 bases). Germline values: CDR1 SGHRS, CDR2 YFSETQ. Trimming removed 4 bases at V and 5 bases at J, with 15 bases between. The CDR3 loop spans 14 amino acids.

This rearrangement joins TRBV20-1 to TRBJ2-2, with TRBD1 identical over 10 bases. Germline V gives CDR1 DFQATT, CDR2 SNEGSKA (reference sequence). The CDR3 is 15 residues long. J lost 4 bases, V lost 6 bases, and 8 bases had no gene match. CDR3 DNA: TGCAGTGCGCAGACAGGGGGCGTGATCACCGGGGAGCTGTTTTTT. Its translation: CSAQTGGVITGELFF.

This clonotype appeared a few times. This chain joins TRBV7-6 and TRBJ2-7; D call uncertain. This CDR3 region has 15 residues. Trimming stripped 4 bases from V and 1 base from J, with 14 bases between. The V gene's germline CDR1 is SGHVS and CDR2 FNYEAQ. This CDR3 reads CASSYGVAESYEQYF. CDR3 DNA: TGTGCCAGCAGCTATGGGGTCGCGGAGTCCTACGAGCAGTACTTC.

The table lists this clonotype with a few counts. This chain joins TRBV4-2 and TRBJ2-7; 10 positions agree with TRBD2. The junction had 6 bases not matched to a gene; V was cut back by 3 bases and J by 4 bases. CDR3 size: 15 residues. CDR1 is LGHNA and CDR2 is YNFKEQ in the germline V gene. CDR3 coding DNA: TGTGCCAGCAGCCATGAGCGGGGGGGCAGATACGAGCAGTACTTC. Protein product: CASSHERGGRYEQYF.

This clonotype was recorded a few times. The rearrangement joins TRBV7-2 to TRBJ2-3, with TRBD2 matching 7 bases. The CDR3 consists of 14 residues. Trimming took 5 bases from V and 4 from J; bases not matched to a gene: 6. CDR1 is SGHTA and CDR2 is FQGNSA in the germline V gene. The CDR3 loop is CASSASLASDTQYF. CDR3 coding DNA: TGTGCCAGCAGCGCTTCACTAGCGTCAGATACGCAGTATTTT.

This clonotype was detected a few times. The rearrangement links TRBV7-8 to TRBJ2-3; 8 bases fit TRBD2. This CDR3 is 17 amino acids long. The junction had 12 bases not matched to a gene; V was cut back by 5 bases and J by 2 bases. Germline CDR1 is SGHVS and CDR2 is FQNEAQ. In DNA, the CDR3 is TGTGCCAGCAGCCGTGTCATCCGGACTAGCCCCACAGATACGCAGTATTTT. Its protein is CASSRVIRTSPTDTQYF.

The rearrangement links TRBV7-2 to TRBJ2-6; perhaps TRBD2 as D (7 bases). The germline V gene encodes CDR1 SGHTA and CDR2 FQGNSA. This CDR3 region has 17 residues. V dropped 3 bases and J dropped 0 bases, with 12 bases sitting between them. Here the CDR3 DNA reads TGTGCCAGCAGCTTCGGGGGGCCCTACTCTGGGGCCAACGTCCTGACTTTC. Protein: CASSFGGPYSGANVLTF.

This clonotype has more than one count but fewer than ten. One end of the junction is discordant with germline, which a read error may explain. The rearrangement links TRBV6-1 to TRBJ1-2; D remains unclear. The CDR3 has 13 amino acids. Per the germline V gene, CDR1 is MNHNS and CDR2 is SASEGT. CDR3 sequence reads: CASNELVHYGYTF. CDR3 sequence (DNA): TGTGCCAGCAATGAACTTGTTCACTATGGCTACACCTTC.

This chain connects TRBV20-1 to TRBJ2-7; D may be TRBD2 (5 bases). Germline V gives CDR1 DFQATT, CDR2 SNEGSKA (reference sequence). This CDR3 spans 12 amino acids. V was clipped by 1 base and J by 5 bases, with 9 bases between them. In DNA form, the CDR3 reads TGCAGTGCTAGAGGGCCCGGGAACGAGCAGTACTTC. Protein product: CSARGPGNEQYF.

In DNA form, the CDR3 reads TGCAGGGCGTTGGCTAACTATGGCTACACCTTC. Residues: CRALANYGYTF. V and J are TRBV20-1 and TRBJ1-2; D is unclear. The CDR3 consists of 11 residues. Germline CDR1 reads DFQATT; CDR2 reads SNEGSKA (reference sequence).